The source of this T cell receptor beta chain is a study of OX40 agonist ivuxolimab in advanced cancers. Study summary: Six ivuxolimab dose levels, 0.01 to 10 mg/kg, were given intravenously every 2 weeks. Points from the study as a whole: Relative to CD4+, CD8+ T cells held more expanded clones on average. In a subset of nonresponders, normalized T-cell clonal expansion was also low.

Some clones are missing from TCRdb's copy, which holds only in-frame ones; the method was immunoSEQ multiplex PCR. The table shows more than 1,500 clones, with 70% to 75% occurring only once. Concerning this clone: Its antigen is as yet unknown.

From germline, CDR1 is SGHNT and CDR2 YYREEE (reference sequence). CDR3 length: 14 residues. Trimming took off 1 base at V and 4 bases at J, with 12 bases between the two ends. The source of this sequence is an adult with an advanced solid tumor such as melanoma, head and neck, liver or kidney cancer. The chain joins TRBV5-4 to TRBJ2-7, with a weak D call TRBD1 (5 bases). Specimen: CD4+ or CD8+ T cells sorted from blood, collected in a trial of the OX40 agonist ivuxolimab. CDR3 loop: CASSLWGSWYEQYF. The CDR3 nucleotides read TGTGCCAGCAGCTTGTGGGGCAGTTGGTACGAGCAGTACTTC.